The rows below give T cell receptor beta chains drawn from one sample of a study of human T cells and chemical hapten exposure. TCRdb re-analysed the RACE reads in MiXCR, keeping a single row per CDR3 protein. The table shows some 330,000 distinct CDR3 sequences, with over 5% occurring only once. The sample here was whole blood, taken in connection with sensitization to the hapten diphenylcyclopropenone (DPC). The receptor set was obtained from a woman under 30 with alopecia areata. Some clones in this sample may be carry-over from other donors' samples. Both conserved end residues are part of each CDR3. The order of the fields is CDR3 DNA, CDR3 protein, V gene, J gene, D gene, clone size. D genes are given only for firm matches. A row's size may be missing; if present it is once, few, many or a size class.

TGTGCCAGCAGCCGGGCCCCATCGGGGAGCACAGATACGCAGTATTTT	CASSRAPSGSTDTQYF	TRBV9	TRBJ2-3	.	few
TGTGCCAGCAGCCTCTCGGCAGGGGTAGCGGGGGACAATGAGCAGTTCTTC	CASSLSAGVAGDNEQFF	TRBV14	TRBJ2-1	TRBD2	few
TGTGCCAGCAGTTTTAGCGGGGGTATGTACAATGAGCAGTTCTTC	CASSFSGGMYNEQFF	TRBV25-1	TRBJ2-1	TRBD2	few
TGTGCCAGCAGCTTAGTAGGCGCTTCTGTGATCTATGGCTACACCTTC	CASSLVGASVIYGYTF	TRBV7-9	TRBJ1-2	.	many
TGTGCCATCAGTGAGACACAGGGGACCGATGGCTACACCTTC	CAISETQGTDGYTF	TRBV10-3	TRBJ1-2	TRBD1	.
TGTGCCAGCAGTCTGGTCACTGAAGCTTTCTTT	CASSLVTEAFF	TRBV25-1	TRBJ1-1	.	many
TGTGCCAGCAGTTCCGACAGGCCGGAGCTGTTTTTT	CASSSDRPELFF	TRBV12-3/TRBV12-4	TRBJ2-2	.	.
TGTGCCAGCAGTCGAGAGGGACGAGGCTACACCTTC	CASSREGRGYTF	TRBV12-3/TRBV12-4	TRBJ1-2	.	few
TGTGCCAGCAGCCCCGGGGACAGTTTGAACACTGAAGCTTTCTTT	CASSPGDSLNTEAFF	TRBV5-5	TRBJ1-1	TRBD1	few
TGCAGTGCTCCGGACGGCTTTGGGCCCACTGAAGCTTTCTTT	CSAPDGFGPTEAFF	TRBV20-1	TRBJ1-1	.	few
TGTGCCAGCAGTGAAGCGCTTAGCACTTTTTATGGCTACACCTTC	CASSEALSTFYGYTF	TRBV2	TRBJ1-2	.	.
TGTGCCAGCAGCTTGGAGAGTGTGGGGAACACTGAAGCTTTCTTT	CASSLESVGNTEAFF	TRBV7-2	TRBJ1-1	.	few
TGCAGTGCTAGACCCCCGGGGGGGAGGGATCAGCCCCAGCATTTT	CSARPPGGRDQPQHF	TRBV20-1	TRBJ1-5	.	many
TGTGCCAGCAGCTTCGGGACAGGGGGCAATGAGCAGTTCTTC	CASSFGTGGNEQFF	TRBV5-6	TRBJ2-1	TRBD1	few
TGTGCCAGCCGGCAGACTAATGAAAAACTGTTTTTT	CASRQTNEKLFF	TRBV6-2/TRBV6-3	TRBJ1-4	.	few
TGCGCCAGCAGCTTGGGGCGGGGGGCCAGCACAGATACGCAGTATTTT	CASSLGRGASTDTQYF	TRBV5-1	TRBJ2-3	TRBD2	few
TGTGCCAGCTCACAGGCGACAGGGGTGTCTGGGGCCAACGTCCTGACTTTC	CASSQATGVSGANVLTF	TRBV18	TRBJ2-6	TRBD1	few
TGTGCCAGCAGCTTAGACGGGGGCGGGACTATTAGCACAGATACGCAGTATTTT	CASSLDGGGTISTDTQYF	TRBV7-8	TRBJ2-3	.	.
TGTGCCAGCAGTTACTCAAGGCAGGGGATCTACGGGCAGTATTTT	CASSYSRQGIYGQYF	TRBV6-5	TRBJ2-3	.	many
TGTGCCAGCAGCTCCCTAGCGGGGAAGTCAGATACGCAGTATTTT	CASSSLAGKSDTQYF	TRBV7-2	TRBJ2-3	TRBD2	many
TGTGCCAGCAGTTTAACTAGCGGGGACCAAGAGACCCAGTACTTC	CASSLTSGDQETQYF	TRBV27	TRBJ2-5	TRBD2	.
TGTGCCAGCAGCATAGCAGGGGGAGCAACTGAAGCTTTCTTT	CASSIAGGATEAFF	TRBV12-3/TRBV12-4	TRBJ1-1	TRBD1	many
TGTGCCAGCAGCCTAGACGGTAGTGGCAATCAGCCCCAGCATTTT	CASSLDGSGNQPQHF	TRBV7-8	TRBJ1-5	.	few
TGTGCCAGCAGCGTATACGGCGAACCCACTGAAGCTTTCTTT	CASSVYGEPTEAFF	TRBV9	TRBJ1-1	.	many
TGCAGTGCTAGAGATCCTCTAGCGGGGAATAACTATGGCTACACCTTC	CSARDPLAGNNYGYTF	TRBV20-1	TRBJ1-2	.	few
TGTGCCAGCAGTTACTCTGGGGGGACTAGCGGGGCGGGCACCGGGGAGCTGTTTTTT	CASSYSGGTSGAGTGELFF	TRBV6-5	TRBJ2-2	TRBD2	.
TGTGCCAGCAGCTTCCTCCAGGGGATTGCAACTAATGAAAAACTGTTTTTT	CASSFLQGIATNEKLFF	TRBV7-9	TRBJ1-4	.	.
TGCGCCAGCAGCCAAGACCGGGACGTGGACTATGGCTACACCTTC	CASSQDRDVDYGYTF	TRBV4-3	TRBJ1-2	.	.
TGTGCCAGCAGCGGGGCGGGGAACGAGCAGTACTTC	CASSGAGNEQYF	TRBV11-3	TRBJ2-7	.	.
TGTGCCAGCAGCCAAGATTACCTGGGGGGGCAAGCTTTCTTT	CASSQDYLGGQAFF	TRBV14	TRBJ1-1	.	many
TGCAGTGGAGGGGTGTACACAATGAACACTGAAGCTTTCTTT	CSGGVYTMNTEAFF	TRBV20-1	TRBJ1-1	.	.
TGCAGTGCTAGAGGTGGATGGGGCTACGAGCAGTACTTC	CSARGGWGYEQYF	TRBV20-1	TRBJ2-7	.	.
TGTGCCAGCAGCTTAGTTGGGGCAGGGGCTCAGCCCCAGCATTTT	CASSLVGAGAQPQHF	TRBV7-2	TRBJ1-5	.	few
TGTGCCAGCAGTTACTCCGGGGGGCTGGCAACCGGGGAGCTGTTTTTT	CASSYSGGLATGELFF	TRBV6-5	TRBJ2-2	.	.
TGCGCCAGCAGCTTGGAGGGCAGGGGAGTCTACGAGCAGTACTTC	CASSLEGRGVYEQYF	TRBV5-1	TRBJ2-7	.	.
TGTGCCAGCAGTTACGAAGGAGCGCCTAATTCACCCCTCCACTTT	CASSYEGAPNSPLHF	TRBV6-5	TRBJ1-6	.	many
TGCGCCAGCAGCTTGGATTCGTTGGGTCGGAATTCACCCCTCCACTTT	CASSLDSLGRNSPLHF	TRBV5-1	TRBJ1-6	.	many
TGTGCCAGCAGCCTCAGAGGAAGCGCTGAAGCTTTCTTT	CASSLRGSAEAFF	TRBV3-1	TRBJ1-1	.	few
TGCGCCAGCAGCCGCCTGGGACAGGGAAGAGGCTATGGCTACACCTTC	CASSRLGQGRGYGYTF	TRBV4-1	TRBJ1-2	TRBD1	.
TGCAGTGCTATAGGCCCCCTTAGTTCACCCCTCCACTTT	CSAIGPLSSPLHF	TRBV20-1	TRBJ1-6	.	.
TGCAGCGTTGAAGATCAGGCAGGGGGCAATGGCTACACCTTC	CSVEDQAGGNGYTF	TRBV29-1	TRBJ1-2	TRBD1	.
TGCAGCGTTGTGAGCTCTGAACGGACCTCTGAAGCTTTCTTT	CSVVSSERTSEAFF	TRBV29-1	TRBJ1-1	.	many
TGTGCCATCAGTGATCCCAGCGGGGGTACAGATACGCAGTATTTT	CAISDPSGGTDTQYF	TRBV10-3	TRBJ2-3	TRBD2	.
TGCAGTGCAAACCGGGACGATAATTCACCCCTCCACTTT	CSANRDDNSPLHF	TRBV20-1	TRBJ1-6	.	many
TGCGCCAGCAGCCCCCCAAGAAGGGGAGGACCCTCGGACACTGAAGCTTTCTTT	CASSPPRRGGPSDTEAFF	TRBV4-3	TRBJ1-1	.	.